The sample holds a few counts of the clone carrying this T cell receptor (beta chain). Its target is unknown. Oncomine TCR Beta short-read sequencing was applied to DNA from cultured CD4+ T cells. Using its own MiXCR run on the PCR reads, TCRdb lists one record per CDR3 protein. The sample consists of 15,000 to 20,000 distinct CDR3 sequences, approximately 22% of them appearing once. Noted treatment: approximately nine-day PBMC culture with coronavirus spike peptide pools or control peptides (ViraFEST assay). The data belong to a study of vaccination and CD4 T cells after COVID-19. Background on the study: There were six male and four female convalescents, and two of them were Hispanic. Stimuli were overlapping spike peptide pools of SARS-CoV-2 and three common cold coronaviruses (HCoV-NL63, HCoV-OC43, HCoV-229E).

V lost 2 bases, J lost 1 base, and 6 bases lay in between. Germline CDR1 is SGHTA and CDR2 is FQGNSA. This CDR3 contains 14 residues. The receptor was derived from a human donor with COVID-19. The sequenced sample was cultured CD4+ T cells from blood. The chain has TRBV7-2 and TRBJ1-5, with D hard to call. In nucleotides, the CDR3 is TGTGCCAGCAGCTTATTACAGAGCAATCAGCCCCAGCATTTT. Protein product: CASSLLQSNQPQHF.